The present TCR beta chain was sequenced within a study of T cell changes during pregnancy in multiple sclerosis (dated by TCRdb to between 2017 and 2020). Regarding the study in general: The study examined how the T cell repertoire changed over the course of pregnancy in women with multiple sclerosis.

As to this clone: Its antigen has not been determined. No much larger clonotype is one base removed from it; base qualities were not supplied.

The V end gives up 1 base and the J end 2 bases, leaving 4 bases in the junction not matched to a gene. Reading from cysteine to phenylalanine, the CDR3 counts 15 amino acids. Just the 45-base CDR3 DNA is kept, in frame starting at base 1. The germline V gene sets CDR1 to SGHVS and CDR2 to FNYEAQ. The library came from the immunoSEQ multiplex PCR assay. Sourced from immuneACCESS, this table was stored by TCRdb with only in-frame sequences that have V and J called. A share of the clones is absent; for the studies checked, an unresolved V gene accounts for under half, and the remainder has no known explanation. The sample table contains over 100,000 clones; only one count was recorded for about 90% of them. The ten largest account for about 1.5% of the sample.

The input for sequencing was peripheral blood, taken in the third trimester of pregnancy. This chain joins TRBV7-6 to TRBJ2-7, and 8 junctional nucleotides match TRBD2. The origin of this receptor is a female donor with multiple sclerosis, enrolled in a pregnancy study. This receptor has the CDR3 CASSLERGSPYEQYF. The DNA sequence is TGTGCCAGCAGCTTAGAGCGGGGGTCCCCCTACGAGCAGTACTTC. The CDR3, completed at both ends by the reference TRBV7-6 and TRBJ2-7 genes, gives the full variable domain GAGVSQSPRYKVTKRGQDVALRCDPISGHVSLYWYRQALGQGPEFLTYFNYEAQQDKSGLPNDRFSAERPEGSISTLTIQRTEQRDSAMYRCASSLERGSPYEQYFGPGTRLTVT.